The 8 T cell receptor beta chains below were found in one sample sequenced in a study of response to subunit inactivated influenza vaccine. TCRdb fed the RT-PCR reads into MiXCR, producing one record per CDR3 protein. The sample lists approximately 500,000 distinct CDR3 sequences, over 10% occurring once. Specimen: PBMCs from blood, collected about 6 weeks after vaccination. These receptors were collected from a man aged 50 to 60 who received an inactivated influenza vaccine.

V is TRBV7-2 and J is TRBJ2-7; D uncertain. CDR1 and CDR2 from the germline V gene are SGHTA and FQGNSA. V lost 5 bases and J 6 bases, leaving 8 bases between the germline ends. This CDR3 contains 11 residues. This CDR3 is CASSPAVEQYF. In nucleotides, the CDR3 is TGTGCCAGCAGCCCCGCGGTCGAGCAGTACTTC. Full variable domain (missing parts from reference TRBV7-2 and TRBJ2-7): GAGVSQSPSNKVTEKGKDVELRCDPISGHTALYWYRQSLGQGLEFLIYFQGNSAPDKSGLPSDRFSAERTGGSVSTLTIQRTQQEDSAVYLCASSPAVEQYFGPGTRLTVT.

This clonotype has at least ten counts. The chain recombines TRBV24-1 with TRBJ1-1; TRBD1 aligns across 10 bases. This CDR3 region has 13 residues. CDR1 and CDR2 (germline): KGHDR, SFDVKD. Germline trimming cut 3 bases from V and 11 bases from J; bases unmatched to any gene: 5. CDR3 nucleotides: TGTGCCACCAGTGATAGGACAGGGGGACAGGCTTTCTTT. It is translated as CATSDRTGGQAFF.

The chain carries TRBV7-2 and TRBJ2-5; unclear D gene. The CDR3 extends over 13 amino acids. Germline V CDR1 and CDR2: SGHTA, FQGNSA. Trimming left V 1 base short and J 7 bases short, with 10 bases between. CDR3 nucleotide sequence: TGTGCCAGCAGCTTAGACAATCTAAGGACCCAGTACTTC. Its translation is CASSLDNLRTQYF.

The rearrangement joins TRBV20-1 to TRBJ2-2; possible D gene TRBD2, 7 bases. Germline CDR1 and CDR2: DFQATT and SNEGSKA (reference sequence). This CDR3 region has 15 residues. Trimming stripped 6 bases from V and 5 bases from J, with 19 bases between. CDR3 bases: TGCAGTGCCCGCAGGGGAGGGAGCGGTACCGGGGAGCTGTTTTTT. This translates into CSARRGGSGTGELFF.

This clonotype has just a few counts. The rearrangement uses TRBV6-1 and TRBJ2-3; no reliable D call. V lost 6 bases, J lost 1 base, and 8 bases lay in between. Germline V gene lookup returns CDR1 MNHNS and CDR2 SASEGT. The CDR3 is 13 residues long. Here the CDR3 reads CASRPGGTDTQYF. The CDR3 DNA follows: TGTGCCAGCAGGCCAGGCGGCACAGATACGCAGTATTTT.

This sequence joins TRBV6-5 and TRBJ2-4; the D is unclear. Per germline, CDR1 MNHEY and CDR2 SVGAGI. CDR3 size: 16 residues. The V end lost 0 bases, the J end lost 6 bases, and 15 bases lay between the germline ends. DNA of the CDR3: TGTGCCAGCAGTTACTCGACACAGTCGTGGGGAAACATTCAGTACTTC. Translating gives CASSYSTQSWGNIQYF.

This clonotype was observed many times. This chain connects TRBV7-9 to TRBJ2-1; possibly TRBD2 for D (7 bases). Trimming cost V 1 base and J 3 bases, with 13 bases left between them. The CDR3 runs to 16 residues. Germline CDR1 SEHNR, CDR2 FQNEAQ (reference sequence). CDR3 protein: CASSLGGGRYYNEQFF. The CDR3 bases are TGTGCCAGCAGCTTAGGGGGGGGGCGCTACTACAATGAGCAGTTCTTC. Drawing the rest from reference TRBV7-9 and TRBJ2-1, the complete variable domain is DTGVSQNPRHKITKRGQNVTFRCDPISEHNRLYWYRQTLGQGPEFLTYFQNEAQLEKSRLLSDRFSAERPKGSFSTLEIQRTEQGDSAMYLCASSLGGGRYYNEQFFGPGTRLTVL.

In its sample, this clonotype was seen a few times. The rearrangement links TRBV4-3 to TRBJ2-1; 7 bases fit TRBD1. The CDR3 has 15 residues. The J segment lost 8 bases and the V segment lost 4 bases, leaving 11 bases of the junction unmatched. Germline loops: CDR1 LGHNA, CDR2 YSLEER. The DNA of the CDR3 is TGCGCCAGCAGCCGCGGACAGGCTAGTCGGGATGAGCAGTTCTTC. Amino acid sequence: CASSRGQASRDEQFF.